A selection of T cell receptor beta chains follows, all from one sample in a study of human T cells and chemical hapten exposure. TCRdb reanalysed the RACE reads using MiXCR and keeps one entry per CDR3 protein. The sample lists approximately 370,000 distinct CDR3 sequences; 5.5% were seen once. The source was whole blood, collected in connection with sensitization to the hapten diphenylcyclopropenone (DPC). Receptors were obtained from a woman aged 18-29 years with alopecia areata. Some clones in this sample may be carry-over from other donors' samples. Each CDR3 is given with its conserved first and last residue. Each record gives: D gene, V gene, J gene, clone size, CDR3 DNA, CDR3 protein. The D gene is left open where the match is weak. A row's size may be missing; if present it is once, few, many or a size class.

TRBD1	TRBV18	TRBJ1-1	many	TGTGCCAGCTCCCCGGGACAGGGTAGAGCTTTCTTT	CASSPGQGRAFF
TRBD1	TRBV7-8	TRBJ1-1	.	TGTGCCAGCAGCACGAGACAGGGTCTTGAAGCTTTCTTT	CASSTRQGLEAFF
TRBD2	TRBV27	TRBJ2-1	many	TGTGCCAGCAGTTTTTACGGGGGGGCTACAATCTCCTACAATGAGCAGTTCTTC	CASSFYGGATISYNEQFF
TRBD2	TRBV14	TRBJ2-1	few	TGTGCCAGCAGTCGCCCGGGGGGCAATGAGCAGTTCTTC	CASSRPGGNEQFF
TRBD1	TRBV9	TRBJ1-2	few	TGTGCCAGCAGCGCAGGGGGCGACTATGGCTACACCTTC	CASSAGGDYGYTF
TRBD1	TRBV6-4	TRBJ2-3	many	TGTGCCAGCAGCCCTACCCCGGGACAGAGCTCAGATACGCAGTATTTT	CASSPTPGQSSDTQYF
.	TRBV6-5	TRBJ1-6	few	TGTGCCAGCAGAAATACAGGGAATTCACCCCTCCACTTT	CASRNTGNSPLHF
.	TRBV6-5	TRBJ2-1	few	TGTGCCAGCGCCAGGGGACGGAACTACAATGAGCAGTTCTTC	CASARGRNYNEQFF
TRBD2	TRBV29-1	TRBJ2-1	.	TGCAGCGTTGAAGATCCAGGTGGGGGACTACCCCGGGATGAGCAGTTCTTC	CSVEDPGGGLPRDEQFF
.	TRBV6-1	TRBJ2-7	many	TGTGCCAGCAGTTTCACACTAGCATCGACCTACGAGCAGTACTTC	CASSFTLASTYEQYF
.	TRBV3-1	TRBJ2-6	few	TGTGCCAGCAGCCAAGAAAGGGCAGGGAAACGGAGAGCTGGGGCCAACGTCCTGACTTTC	CASSQERAGKRRAGANVLTF
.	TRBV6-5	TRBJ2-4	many	TGTGCCAGCAGTCCCGCCTGGGGGGGGGCTGCCAAAAACATTCAGTACTTC	CASSPAWGGAAKNIQYF
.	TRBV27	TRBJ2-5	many	TGTGCCAGCAGTTTAATACTCGGGGGCGTACAAGAGACCCAGTACTTC	CASSLILGGVQETQYF
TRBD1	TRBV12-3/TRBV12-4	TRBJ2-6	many	TGTGCCAGCAGTTGGGGACAGTTCAACGTCCTGACTTTC	CASSWGQFNVLTF
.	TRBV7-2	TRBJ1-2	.	TGTGCCAGCAGCCCTGGACAGCATGGCTACACCTTC	CASSPGQHGYTF
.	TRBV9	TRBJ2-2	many	TGTGCCAGCAGCGTAGACCCAGCCTCCACCGGGGAGCTGTTTTTT	CASSVDPASTGELFF
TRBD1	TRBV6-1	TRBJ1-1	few	TGTGCCAGCGCCGAAGACAGGGGGCTGTACCCTGAAGCTTTCTTT	CASAEDRGLYPEAFF
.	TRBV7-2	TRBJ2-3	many	TGTGCCAGCAGCTCGAGCACGAATACGCAGTATTTT	CASSSSTNTQYF
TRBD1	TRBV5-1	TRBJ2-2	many	TGCGCCAGCAGCAAGTTGACAGGGGGAGCCGGGGAGCTGTTTTTT	CASSKLTGGAGELFF
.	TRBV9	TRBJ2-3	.	TGTGCCAGCAGCGTAGGGGGGTTTATCTCAGATACGCAGTATTTT	CASSVGGFISDTQYF
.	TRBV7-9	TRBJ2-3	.	TGTGCCAGCAGCTTGGGTGGAGCGGCCTTTAGCACAGATACGCAGTATTTT	CASSLGGAAFSTDTQYF
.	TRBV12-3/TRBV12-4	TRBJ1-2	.	TGTGCCAGCAGCCCTGAAGAAGCACTACGAAGGAGCTACACCTTC	CASSPEEALRRSYTF
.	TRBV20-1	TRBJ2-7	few	TGCAGTGCTAGTAGACTACTATTCTCCTACGAGCAGTACTTC	CSASRLLFSYEQYF
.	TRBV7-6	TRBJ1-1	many	TGTGCCAGCAGCTTAGACCAGGGATCGACTGAAGCTTTCTTT	CASSLDQGSTEAFF
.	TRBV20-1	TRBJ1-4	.	TGCAGTGCTAGCCCCTCGTGGGGGGCCGGGGAAAAACTGTTTTTT	CSASPSWGAGEKLFF
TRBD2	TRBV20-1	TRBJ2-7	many	TGCAGTGCTGAGCGGGGAAGGATAGCCTACGAGCAGTACTTC	CSAERGRIAYEQYF
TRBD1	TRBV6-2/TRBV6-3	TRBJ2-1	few	TGTGCCAGCAGTGACCGGGACAGGGTATACAATGAGCAGTTCTTC	CASSDRDRVYNEQFF
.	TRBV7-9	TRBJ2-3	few	TGTGCCAGCAGCTTAGTTTCACTGGCAGATACGCAGTATTTT	CASSLVSLADTQYF
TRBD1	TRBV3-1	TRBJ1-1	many	TGTGCCAGCAGCCAAGAGTTTGGGGACAGGACAGAAGCTTTCTTT	CASSQEFGDRTEAFF
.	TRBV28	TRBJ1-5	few	TGTGCCGAGGGAGGAGGGGATGGCAATCAGCCCCAGCATTTT	CAEGGGDGNQPQHF
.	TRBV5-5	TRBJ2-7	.	TGTGCCAGCAGCCCGGATCTAATCGAGCAGTACTTC	CASSPDLIEQYF
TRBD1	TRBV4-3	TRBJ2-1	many	TGCGCCAGCAGCCGAAATTTCGGACAGGGGGATGAGCAGTTCTTC	CASSRNFGQGDEQFF
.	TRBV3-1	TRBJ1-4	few	TGTGCCAGCAGATCATCGGAAGGTGGGGAAAAACTGTTTTTT	CASRSSEGGEKLFF
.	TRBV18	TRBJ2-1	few	TGTGCCAGCTCACCAAGGCCAGAATACAATGAGCAGTTCTTC	CASSPRPEYNEQFF
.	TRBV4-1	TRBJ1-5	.	TGCGCCAGCAGCCAAGTATACAGGGATACCAATCAGCCCCAGCATTTT	CASSQVYRDTNQPQHF
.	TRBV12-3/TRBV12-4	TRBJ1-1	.	TGTGCCAGCAGGGGAACATCGAACACTGAAGCTTTCTTT	CASRGTSNTEAFF
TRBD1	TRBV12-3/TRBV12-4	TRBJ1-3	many	TGTGCCAGCAGTCCACACAGGGGGCCGGGAAACACCATATATTTT	CASSPHRGPGNTIYF
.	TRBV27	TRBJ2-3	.	TGTGCCAGCAGTGGTCCAGGCGCAAGCACAGATACGCAGTATTTT	CASSGPGASTDTQYF
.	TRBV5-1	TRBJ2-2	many	TGCGCCAGCAGCTTAAGGGCGACGGTCGGCACCGGGGAGCTGTTTTTT	CASSLRATVGTGELFF
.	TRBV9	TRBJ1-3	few	TGTGCCAGCAGCGTAGCTACCGGCCAGAACTCTGGAAACACCATATATTTT	CASSVATGQNSGNTIYF
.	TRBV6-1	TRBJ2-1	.	TGTGCCAGCGCCTCCTCGATGGGTACCTACAATGAGCAGTTCTTC	CASASSMGTYNEQFF
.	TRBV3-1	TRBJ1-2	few	TGTGCCAGCAGTCCCCGGGGGGGGGTGCTTGATGGCTACACCTTC	CASSPRGGVLDGYTF